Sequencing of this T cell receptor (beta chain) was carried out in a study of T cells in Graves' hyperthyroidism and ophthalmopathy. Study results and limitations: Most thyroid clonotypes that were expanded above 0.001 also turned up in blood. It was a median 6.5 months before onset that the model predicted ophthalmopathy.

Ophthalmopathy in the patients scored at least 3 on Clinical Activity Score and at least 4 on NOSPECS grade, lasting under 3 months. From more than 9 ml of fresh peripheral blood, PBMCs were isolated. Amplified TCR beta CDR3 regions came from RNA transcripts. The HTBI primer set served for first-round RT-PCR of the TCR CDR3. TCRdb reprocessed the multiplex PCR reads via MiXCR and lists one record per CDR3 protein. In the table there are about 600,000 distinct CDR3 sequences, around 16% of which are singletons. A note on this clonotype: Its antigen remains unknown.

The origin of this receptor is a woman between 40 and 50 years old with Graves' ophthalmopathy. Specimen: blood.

CDR3 loop: CASNAPGQVAEQYF. For the CDR3, the DNA is TGTGCCAGCAATGCCCCGGGACAGGTTGCCGAGCAGTACTTC. The V call is TRBV12-3 or TRBV12-4, the J call TRBJ2-7; 8 positions match TRBD1. Trimming removed 7 bases from V and 6 bases from J; junction bases left unmatched: 11. The CDR3 runs 14 residues.